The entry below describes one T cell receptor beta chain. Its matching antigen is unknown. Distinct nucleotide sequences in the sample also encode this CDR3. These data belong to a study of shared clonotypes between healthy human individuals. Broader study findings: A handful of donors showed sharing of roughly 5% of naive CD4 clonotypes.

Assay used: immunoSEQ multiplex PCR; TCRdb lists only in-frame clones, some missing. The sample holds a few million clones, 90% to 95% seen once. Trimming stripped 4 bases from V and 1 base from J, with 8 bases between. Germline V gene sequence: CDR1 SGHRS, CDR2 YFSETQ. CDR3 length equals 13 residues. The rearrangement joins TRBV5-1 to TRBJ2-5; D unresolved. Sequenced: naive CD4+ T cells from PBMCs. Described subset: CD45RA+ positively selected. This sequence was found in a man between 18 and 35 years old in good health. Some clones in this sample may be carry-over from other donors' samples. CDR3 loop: CASSLGGQETQYF. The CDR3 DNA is TGCGCCAGCAGCCTTGGCGGCCAAGAGACCCAGTACTTC.